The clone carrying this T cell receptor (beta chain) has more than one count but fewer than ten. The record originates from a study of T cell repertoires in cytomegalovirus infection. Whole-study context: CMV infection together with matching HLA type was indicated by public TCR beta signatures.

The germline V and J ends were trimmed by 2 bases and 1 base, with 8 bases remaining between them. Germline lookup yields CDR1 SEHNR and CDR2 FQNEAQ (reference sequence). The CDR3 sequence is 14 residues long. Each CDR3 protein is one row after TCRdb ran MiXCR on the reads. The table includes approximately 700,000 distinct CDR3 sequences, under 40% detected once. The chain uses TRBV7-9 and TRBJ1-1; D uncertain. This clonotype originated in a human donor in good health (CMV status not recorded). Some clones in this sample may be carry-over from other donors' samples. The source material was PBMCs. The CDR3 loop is CASSLSRTNTEAFF. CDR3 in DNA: TGTGCCAGCAGCTTATCCAGGACGAACACTGAAGCTTTCTTT.